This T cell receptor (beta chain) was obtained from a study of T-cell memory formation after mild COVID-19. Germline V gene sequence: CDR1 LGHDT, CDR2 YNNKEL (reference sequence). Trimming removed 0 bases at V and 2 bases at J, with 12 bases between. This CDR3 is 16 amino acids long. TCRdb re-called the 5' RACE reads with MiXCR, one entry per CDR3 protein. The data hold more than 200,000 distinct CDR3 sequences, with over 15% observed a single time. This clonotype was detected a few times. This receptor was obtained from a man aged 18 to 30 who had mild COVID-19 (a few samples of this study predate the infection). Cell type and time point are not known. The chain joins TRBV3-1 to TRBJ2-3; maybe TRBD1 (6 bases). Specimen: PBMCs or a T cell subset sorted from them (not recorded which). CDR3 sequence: CASSQDTGLLTDTQYF. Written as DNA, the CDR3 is TGTGCCAGCAGCCAAGATACAGGGCTCCTCACAGATACGCAGTATTTT.